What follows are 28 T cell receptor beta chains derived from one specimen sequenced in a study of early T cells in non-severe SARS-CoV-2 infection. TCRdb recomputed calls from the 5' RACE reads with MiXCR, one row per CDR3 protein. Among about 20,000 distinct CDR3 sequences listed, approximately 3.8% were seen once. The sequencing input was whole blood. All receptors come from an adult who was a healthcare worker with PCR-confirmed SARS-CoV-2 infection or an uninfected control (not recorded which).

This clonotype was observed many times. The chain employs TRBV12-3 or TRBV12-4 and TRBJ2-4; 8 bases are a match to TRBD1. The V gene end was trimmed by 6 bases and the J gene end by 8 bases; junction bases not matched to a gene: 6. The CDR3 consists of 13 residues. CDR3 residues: CASRPTGEHIQYF. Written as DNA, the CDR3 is TGTGCCAGCAGGCCGACAGGGGAGCACATTCAGTACTTC.

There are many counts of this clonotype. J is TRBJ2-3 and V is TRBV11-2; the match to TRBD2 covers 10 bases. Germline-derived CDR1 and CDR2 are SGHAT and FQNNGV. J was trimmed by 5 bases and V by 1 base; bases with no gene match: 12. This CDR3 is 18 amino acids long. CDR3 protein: CASSLGAGGPAVQDTQYF. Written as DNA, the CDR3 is TGTGCCAGCAGCTTAGGAGCGGGAGGGCCGGCTGTACAAGATACGCAGTATTTT.

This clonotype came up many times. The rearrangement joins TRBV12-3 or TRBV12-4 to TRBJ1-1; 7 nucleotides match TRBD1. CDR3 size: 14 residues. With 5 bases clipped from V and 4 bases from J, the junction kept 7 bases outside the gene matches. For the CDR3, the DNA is TGTGCCAGCAGTATTGGACAGGCTGGCACTGAAGCTTTCTTT. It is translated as CASSIGQAGTEAFF.

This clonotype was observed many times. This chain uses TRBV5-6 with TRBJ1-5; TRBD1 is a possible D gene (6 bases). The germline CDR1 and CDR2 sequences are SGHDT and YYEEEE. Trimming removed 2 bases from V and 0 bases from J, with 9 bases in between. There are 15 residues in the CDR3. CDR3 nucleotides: TGTGCCAGCAGCTTAGGACAGTATAGCAATCAGCCCCAGCATTTT. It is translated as CASSLGQYSNQPQHF. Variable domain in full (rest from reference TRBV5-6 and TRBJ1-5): DAGVTQSPTHLIKTRGQQVTLRCSPKSGHDTVSWYQQALGQGPQFIFQYYEEEERQRGNFPDRFSGHQFPNYSSELNVNALLLGDSALYLCASSLGQYSNQPQHFGDGTRLSIL.

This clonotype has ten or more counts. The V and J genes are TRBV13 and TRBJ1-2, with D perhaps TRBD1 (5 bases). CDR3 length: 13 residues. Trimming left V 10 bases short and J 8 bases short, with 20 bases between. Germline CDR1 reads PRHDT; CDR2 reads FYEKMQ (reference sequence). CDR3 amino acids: CATDSGVRRGYTF. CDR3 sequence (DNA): TGTGCCACCGACAGTGGGGTGAGGAGGGGCTACACCTTC.

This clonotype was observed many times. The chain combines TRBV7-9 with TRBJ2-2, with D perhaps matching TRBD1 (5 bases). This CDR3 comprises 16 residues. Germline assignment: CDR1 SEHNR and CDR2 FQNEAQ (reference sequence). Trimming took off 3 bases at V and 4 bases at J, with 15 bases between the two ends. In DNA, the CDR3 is TGTGCCAGCAGCTTGTCCCCAGGGTCCCTCACCGGGGAGCTGTTTTTT. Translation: CASSLSPGSLTGELFF.

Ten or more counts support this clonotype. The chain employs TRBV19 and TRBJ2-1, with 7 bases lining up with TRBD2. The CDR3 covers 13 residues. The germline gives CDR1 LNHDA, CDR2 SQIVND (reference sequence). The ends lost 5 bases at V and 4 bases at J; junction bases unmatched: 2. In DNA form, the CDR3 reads TGTGCCAGTAGTGCTAGCGGATACAATGAGCAGTTCTTC. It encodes CASSASGYNEQFF.

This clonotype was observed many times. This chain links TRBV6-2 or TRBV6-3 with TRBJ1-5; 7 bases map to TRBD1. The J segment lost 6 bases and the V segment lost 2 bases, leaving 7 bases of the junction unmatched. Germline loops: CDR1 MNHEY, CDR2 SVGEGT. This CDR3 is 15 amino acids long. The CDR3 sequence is CASSYLQGGGQPQHF. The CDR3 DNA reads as TGTGCCAGCAGTTACCTCCAGGGGGGCGGTCAGCCCCAGCATTTT.

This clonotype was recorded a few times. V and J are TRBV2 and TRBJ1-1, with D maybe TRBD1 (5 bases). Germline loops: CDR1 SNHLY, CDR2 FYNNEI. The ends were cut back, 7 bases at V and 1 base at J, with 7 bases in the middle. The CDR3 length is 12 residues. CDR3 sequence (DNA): TGTGCCAGCATCGGGACGAACACTGAAGCTTTCTTT. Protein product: CASIGTNTEAFF.

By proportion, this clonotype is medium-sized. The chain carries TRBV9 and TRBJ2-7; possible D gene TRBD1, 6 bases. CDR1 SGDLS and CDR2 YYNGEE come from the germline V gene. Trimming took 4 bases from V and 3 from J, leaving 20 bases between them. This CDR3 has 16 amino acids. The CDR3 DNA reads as TGTGCCAGCAGCCCTAGGGGGTTAGCCGGAGACTACGAGCAGTACTTC. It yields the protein CASSPRGLAGDYEQYF.

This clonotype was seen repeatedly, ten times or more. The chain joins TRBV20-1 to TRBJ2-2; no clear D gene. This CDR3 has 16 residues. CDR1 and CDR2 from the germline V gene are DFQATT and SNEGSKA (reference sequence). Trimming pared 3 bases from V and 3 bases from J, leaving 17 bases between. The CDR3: CSARMLAAKDTGELFF. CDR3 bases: TGCAGTGCTAGGATGCTGGCGGCAAAGGACACCGGGGAGCTGTTTTTT.

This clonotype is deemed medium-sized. The CDR3 DNA sequence: TGTGCCAGCAGCAAAACAGGGGACTCCTATAATTCACCCCTCCACTTT. Translation: CASSKTGDSYNSPLHF. The chain is built from TRBV7-6 and TRBJ1-6; 7 bases map to TRBD1. The CDR3 totals 16 residues. Germline loops: CDR1 SGHVS, CDR2 FNYEAQ. The V gene end was trimmed by 5 bases and the J gene end by 0 bases; junction bases not matched to a gene: 4.

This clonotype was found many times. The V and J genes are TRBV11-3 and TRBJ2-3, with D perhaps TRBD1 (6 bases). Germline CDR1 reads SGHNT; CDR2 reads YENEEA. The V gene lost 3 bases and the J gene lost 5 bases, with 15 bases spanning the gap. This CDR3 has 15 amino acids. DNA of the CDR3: TGTGCCAGCAGCTTTCGCCAGGGGACGGGAGATACGCAGTATTTT. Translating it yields CASSFRQGTGDTQYF.

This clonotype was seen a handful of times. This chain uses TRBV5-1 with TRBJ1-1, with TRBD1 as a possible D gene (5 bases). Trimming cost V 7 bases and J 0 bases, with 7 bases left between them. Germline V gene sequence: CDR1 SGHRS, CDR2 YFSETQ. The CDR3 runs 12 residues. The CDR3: CASGGLNTEAFF. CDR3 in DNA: TGCGCCAGCGGGGGACTGAACACTGAAGCTTTCTTT.

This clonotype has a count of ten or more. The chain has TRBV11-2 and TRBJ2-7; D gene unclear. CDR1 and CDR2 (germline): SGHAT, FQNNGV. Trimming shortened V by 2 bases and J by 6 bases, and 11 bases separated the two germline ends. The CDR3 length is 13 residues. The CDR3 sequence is CASSLRPYGEQYF. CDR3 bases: TGTGCCAGCAGCTTAAGGCCTTACGGCGAGCAGTACTTC.

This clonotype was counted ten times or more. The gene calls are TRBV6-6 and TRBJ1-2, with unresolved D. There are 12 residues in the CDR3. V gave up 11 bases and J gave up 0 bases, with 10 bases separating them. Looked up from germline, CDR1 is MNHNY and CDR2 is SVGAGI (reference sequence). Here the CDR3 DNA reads TGTGCCTCCCGGGGAGCTAACTATGGCTACACCTTC. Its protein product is CASRGANYGYTF.

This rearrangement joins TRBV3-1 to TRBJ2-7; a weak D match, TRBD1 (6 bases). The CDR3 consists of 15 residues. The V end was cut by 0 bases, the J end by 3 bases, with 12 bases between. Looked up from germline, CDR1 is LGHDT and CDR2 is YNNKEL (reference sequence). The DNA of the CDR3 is TGTGCCAGCAGCCAAGAACAGGGTCAAGTCTACGAGCAGTACTTC. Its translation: CASSQEQGQVYEQYF.

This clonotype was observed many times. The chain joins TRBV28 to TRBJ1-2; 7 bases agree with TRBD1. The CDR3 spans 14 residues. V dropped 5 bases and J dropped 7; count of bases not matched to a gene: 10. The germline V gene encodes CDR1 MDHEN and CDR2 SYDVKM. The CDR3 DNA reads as TGTGCCAGCAGTGAATCTAGGGGGCGAAGTGGCTACACCTTC. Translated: CASSESRGRSGYTF.

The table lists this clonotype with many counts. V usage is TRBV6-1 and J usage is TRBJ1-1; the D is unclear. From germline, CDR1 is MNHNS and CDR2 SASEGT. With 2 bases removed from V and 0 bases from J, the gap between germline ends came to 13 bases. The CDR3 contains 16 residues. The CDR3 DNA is TGTGCCAGCAGTGAACACCAGCGCAGATTGAACACTGAAGCTTTCTTT. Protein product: CASSEHQRRLNTEAFF.

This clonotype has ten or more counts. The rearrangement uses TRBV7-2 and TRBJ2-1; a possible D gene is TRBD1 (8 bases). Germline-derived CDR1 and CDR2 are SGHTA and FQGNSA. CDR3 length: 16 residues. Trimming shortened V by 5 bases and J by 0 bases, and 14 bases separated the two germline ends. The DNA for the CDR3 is TGTGCCAGCAGCCCAGGGGGCGGGAGCTCCTACAATGAGCAGTTCTTC. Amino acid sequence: CASSPGGGSSYNEQFF. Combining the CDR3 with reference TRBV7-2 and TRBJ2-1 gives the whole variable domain GAGVSQSPSNKVTEKGKDVELRCDPISGHTALYWYRQSLGQGLEFLIYFQGNSAPDKSGLPSDRFSAERTGGSVSTLTIQRTQQEDSAVYLCASSPGGGSSYNEQFFGPGTRLTVL.

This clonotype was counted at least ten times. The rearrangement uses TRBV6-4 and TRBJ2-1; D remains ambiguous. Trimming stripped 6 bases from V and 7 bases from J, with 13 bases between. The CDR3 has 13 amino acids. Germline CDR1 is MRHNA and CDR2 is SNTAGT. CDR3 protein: CASSESVPNEQFF. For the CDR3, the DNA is TGTGCCAGCAGCGAGTCGGTTCCTAATGAGCAGTTCTTC.

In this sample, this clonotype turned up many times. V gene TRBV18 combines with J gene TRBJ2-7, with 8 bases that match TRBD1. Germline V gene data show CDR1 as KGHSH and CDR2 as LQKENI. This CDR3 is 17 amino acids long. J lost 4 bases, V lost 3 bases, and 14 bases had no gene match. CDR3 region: CASSPGTGTPLWYEQYF. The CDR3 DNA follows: TGTGCCAGCTCACCCGGGACAGGCACTCCCTTATGGTACGAGCAGTACTTC.

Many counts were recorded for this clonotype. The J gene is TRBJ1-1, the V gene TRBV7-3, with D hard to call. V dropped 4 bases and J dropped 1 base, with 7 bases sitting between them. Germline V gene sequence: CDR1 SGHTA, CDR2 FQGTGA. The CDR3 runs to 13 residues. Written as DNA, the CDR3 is TGTGCCAGCAGCTCAGGACGGAACACTGAAGCTTTCTTT. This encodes CASSSGRNTEAFF.

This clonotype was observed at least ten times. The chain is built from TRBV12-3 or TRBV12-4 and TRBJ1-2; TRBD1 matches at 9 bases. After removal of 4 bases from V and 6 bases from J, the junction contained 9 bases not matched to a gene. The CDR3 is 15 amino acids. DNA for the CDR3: TGTGCCAGCAGTTCCGGACAGGGGAATTGGGATGGCTACACCTTC. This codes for CASSSGQGNWDGYTF.

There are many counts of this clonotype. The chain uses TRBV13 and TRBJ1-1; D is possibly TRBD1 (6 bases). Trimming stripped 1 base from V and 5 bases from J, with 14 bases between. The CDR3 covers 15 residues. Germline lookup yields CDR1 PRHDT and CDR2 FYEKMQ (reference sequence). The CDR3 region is CASSLVDSGWTEAFF. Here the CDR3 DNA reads TGTGCCAGCAGCTTAGTGGACAGCGGGTGGACTGAAGCTTTCTTT.

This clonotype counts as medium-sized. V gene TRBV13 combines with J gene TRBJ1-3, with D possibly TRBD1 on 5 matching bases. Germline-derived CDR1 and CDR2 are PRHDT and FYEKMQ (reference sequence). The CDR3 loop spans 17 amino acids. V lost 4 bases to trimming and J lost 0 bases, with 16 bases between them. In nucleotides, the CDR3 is TGTGCCAGCAGCTCGATCGGGACTGAAGTCTCTGGAAACACCATATATTTT. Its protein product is CASSSIGTEVSGNTIYF.

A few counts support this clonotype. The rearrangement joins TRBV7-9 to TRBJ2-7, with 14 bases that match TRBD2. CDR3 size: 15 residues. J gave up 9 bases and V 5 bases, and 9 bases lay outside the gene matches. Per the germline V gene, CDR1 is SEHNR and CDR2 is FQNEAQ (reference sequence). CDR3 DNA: TGTGCCAGCAGCCGGGGGACTAGCGGGAGCGGTGGGCAGTACTTC. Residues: CASSRGTSGSGGQYF.

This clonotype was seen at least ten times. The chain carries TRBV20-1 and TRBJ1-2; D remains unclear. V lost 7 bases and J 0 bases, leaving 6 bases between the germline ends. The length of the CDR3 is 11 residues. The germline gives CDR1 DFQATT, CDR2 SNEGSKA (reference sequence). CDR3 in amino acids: CSVSSNYGYTF. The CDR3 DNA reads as TGCAGTGTCAGCTCTAACTATGGCTACACCTTC.